This entry is about one T cell receptor (beta chain). Its antigen is as yet unknown. This CDR3 region has 15 residues. Per germline, CDR1 SGHDT and CDR2 YYEEEE. These data belong to a study of graft-versus-host responses after intestinal transplantation. Study information: All recipients got anti-thymocyte globulin induction, then tacrolimus and steroids for approximately 3 years. Findings of the study overall: Allografts of patients with graft-donor T cell macrochimerism showed high graft-versus-host to host-versus-graft clone ratios. Early HvG declines after transplant were associated with peak circulating GvH clone levels.

The assay was immunoSEQ multiplex PCR, and TCRdb's table has in-frame clones only and misses some. The data show about 97,000 clones, about 93% seen once. Sequenced material: PBMCs, taken about 440 days after intestinal transplant. The gene calls are TRBV5-6 and TRBJ2-7; 10 bases are shared with TRBD2. The better agreement between TRBJ2-5 and the DNA end casts doubt on the J call. This clonotype originated in a human patient who received an intestinal transplant, so some T cells may come from the graft donor. Here the CDR3 reads CASSPRLAGQETQYF. The CDR3 coding sequence is TGTGCCAGCAGCCCTCGACTAGCGGGCCAAGAGACCCAGTACTTC.